Shown below are 19 T cell receptor beta chains from a single sample sequenced in a study of T cells in tumors after PD-1 blockade. Profiling relied on immunoSEQ multiplex PCR, and the TCRdb table lists in-frame clones only, not all of them. This sample has 60,000 to 65,000 clones, with around 74% found just once. Sample: PBMCs, taken after anti-PD-1 treatment. These receptors originate from a human donor with basal cell carcinoma.

This clone was seen more than once but under ten times. This rearrangement joins TRBV28 to TRBJ2-5; D not resolved. Trimming stripped 8 bases from V and 3 bases from J, with 16 bases between. The length of the CDR3 is 14 residues. CDR1 is MDHEN and CDR2 is SYDVKM in the germline V gene. CDR3 nucleotides: TGTGCCAGCCTAAACTCCTTTGGGGAAGAGACCCAGTACTTC. Protein: CASLNSFGEETQYF.

The CDR3 sequence: CATTTTGAQETQYF. The DNA for the CDR3 is TGTGCGACAACCACAACAGGGGCACAAGAGACCCAGTACTTC. The chain combines TRBV30 with TRBJ2-5; 7 bases map to TRBD1. Germline CDR1 is GTSNPN and CDR2 is SVGIG (reference sequence). There are 14 residues in the CDR3.

The genes are TRBV29-1 and TRBJ1-4, with 8 bases fitting TRBD1. The ends lost 6 bases at V and 2 bases at J; junction bases unmatched: 8. Per germline, CDR1 SQVTM and CDR2 ANQGSEA. The CDR3 length is 15 residues. As DNA, the CDR3 is TGCAGCGTCGCCGGGACAGGCGACACTAATGAAAAACTGTTTTTT. Protein: CSVAGTGDTNEKLFF.

The V call is TRBV4-2, the J call TRBJ2-2; 9 nucleotides align to TRBD2. V trimming: 7 bases; J trimming: 5 bases; junction bases outside the gene matches: 17. CDR1 is LGHNA, CDR2 YNFKEQ, per germline. This CDR3 spans 18 amino acids. CDR3 loop: CASTVGVGAGGRTGELFF. As DNA, the CDR3 is TGTGCCAGCACCGTCGGGGTAGGAGCGGGGGGTAGGACCGGGGAGCTGTTTTTT.

The V and J genes are TRBV6-4 and TRBJ2-5; D gene uncertain. Per the germline V gene, CDR1 is MRHNA and CDR2 is SNTAGT. This CDR3 contains 13 residues. The V and J ends lost 6 bases and 5 bases respectively, with 13 bases between them. CDR3 region: CASSPGPEETQYF. The CDR3, as DNA: TGTGCCAGCAGCCCGGGCCCCGAGGAGACCCAGTACTTC.

The V and J genes are TRBV2 and TRBJ2-3; no clear D gene. Per germline, CDR1 SNHLY and CDR2 FYNNEI. The CDR3 contains 15 residues. The V and J ends lost 6 bases and 0 bases respectively, with 13 bases between them. This CDR3 is CASRRKATSTDTQYF. The DNA for the CDR3 is TGTGCCAGCAGGCGAAAGGCCACTAGCACAGATACGCAGTATTTT. The full variable domain, in which reference TRBV2 and TRBJ2-3 provide the parts outside the CDR3, is EPEVTQTPSHQVTQMGQEVILRCVPISNHLYFYWYRQILGQKVEFLVSFYNNEISEKSEIFDDQFSVERPDGSNFTLKIRSTKLEDSAMYFCASRRKATSTDTQYFGPGTRLTVL.

The chain recombines TRBV5-1 with TRBJ1-2; TRBD1 is a possible D gene (5 bases). V lost 4 bases to trimming and J lost 4 bases, with 14 bases between them. The CDR3 extends over 14 amino acids. Germline lookup yields CDR1 SGHRS and CDR2 YFSETQ. CDR3 in DNA: TGCGCCAGCAGCCGGGAGGGGTATGGCTATGGCTACACCTTC. The encoded protein is CASSREGYGYGYTF.

The J gene is TRBJ2-3, the V gene TRBV5-1, with TRBD2 matching 13 bases. V was pared by 5 bases and J by 4 bases, with 10 bases of the junction left unmatched. The CDR3 runs to 17 residues. The germline CDR1 and CDR2 sequences are SGHRS and YFSETQ. The CDR3 is CASSQTSGGPRSDTQYF. Written as DNA, the CDR3 is TGCGCCAGCAGTCAGACTAGCGGGGGGCCCCGGTCAGATACGCAGTATTTT.

The J gene is TRBJ2-1, the V gene TRBV28; 8 positions agree with TRBD1. The germline CDR1 and CDR2 sequences are MDHEN and SYDVKM. This CDR3 is built from 15 residues. V shed 6 bases and J 8 bases; nucleotides not matched to a gene: 12. The CDR3 bases are TGTGCCAGCAGCTCTACCGGACAGGGTTGGGATGAGCAGTTCTTC. Protein: CASSSTGQGWDEQFF.

V and J are TRBV14 and TRBJ1-3; 9 bases agree with TRBD1. V lost 5 bases to trimming and J lost 3 bases; unmatched junction nucleotides: 8. The CDR3 is 16 residues long. Germline V CDR1 and CDR2: SGHDN, FVKESK. CDR3 sequence: CASSGYGTGSGNTIYF. The CDR3 DNA reads as TGTGCCAGCAGCGGATACGGGACAGGGAGTGGAAACACCATATATTTT.

This clone was seen only once. This sequence joins TRBV4-1 and TRBJ2-2, with 14 nucleotides matching TRBD2. V was clipped by 2 bases and J by 4 bases; unmatched bases: 3. Germline V gene sequence: CDR1 MGHRA, CDR2 YSYEKL. CDR3 length: 17 residues. CDR3 sequence: CASSQIGTSGGTGELFF. As DNA, the CDR3 is TGCGCCAGCAGCCAAATTGGGACTAGCGGGGGCACCGGGGAGCTGTTTTTT.

The rearrangement links TRBV29-1 to TRBJ1-3; D unresolved. CDR1 SQVTM and CDR2 ANQGSEA come from the germline V gene. V lost 2 bases and J 4 bases, leaving 18 bases between the germline ends. The CDR3 runs to 16 residues. The CDR3 is CSVEIWEGFTGNTIYF. The CDR3 bases are TGCAGCGTTGAAATTTGGGAGGGATTCACAGGAAACACCATATATTTT.

V gene TRBV7-2 combines with J gene TRBJ2-3; TRBD2 matches at 9 bases. The CDR3 is 15 residues long. In germline, CDR1 is SGHTA, CDR2 FQGNSA. J gave up 3 bases and V 4 bases, and 5 bases lay outside the gene matches. DNA for the CDR3: TGTGCCAGCAGCTCGATCGCGGGGGGGACAGATACGCAGTATTTT. This gives the protein CASSSIAGGTDTQYF.

V and J are TRBV18 and TRBJ2-1; D perhaps matches TRBD2 (6 bases). The length of the CDR3 is 16 residues. Germline V gene data show CDR1 as KGHSH and CDR2 as LQKENI. V was clipped by 2 bases and J by 8 bases, with 19 bases between them. Here the CDR3 DNA reads TGTGCCAGCTCACCAAAAGAGACTAGGAGCGGCTATGAGCAGTTCTTC. It translates to CASSPKETRSGYEQFF.

The chain is built from TRBV29-1 and TRBJ1-2; 12 bases map to TRBD1. The CDR3 covers 12 residues. Germline loops: CDR1 SQVTM, CDR2 ANQGSEA. V trimming: 7 bases; J trimming: 4 bases; junction bases outside the gene matches: 1. The DNA for the CDR3 is TGCAGCGGGGGACAGGGGGCCTATGGCTACACCTTC. Translation gives CSGGQGAYGYTF.

The genes are TRBV15 and TRBJ2-7; D remains ambiguous. The CDR3 has 13 amino acids. Trimming removed 0 bases from V and 4 bases from J, with 7 bases in between. CDR1 and CDR2 from the germline V gene are LNHNV and YYDKDF (reference sequence). The CDR3 bases are TGTGCCACCAGCAGAGATCTGGGGTACGAGCAGTACTTC. This codes for CATSRDLGYEQYF.

V and J are TRBV5-1 and TRBJ1-1; 9 positions agree with TRBD1. Losses at the gene ends were 3 bases for V and 5 bases for J; bases not matched to a gene: 5. Per the germline V gene, CDR1 is SGHRS and CDR2 is YFSETQ. This CDR3 region has 14 residues. CDR3 nucleotides: TGCGCCAGCAGCTCAGGGACAGGGAAGACTGAAGCTTTCTTT. Its translation is CASSSGTGKTEAFF.

The genes are TRBV7-8 and TRBJ2-5; no reliable D call. The CDR3 sequence is 12 residues long. Deletions cut 5 bases from V and 3 bases from J, with 7 bases between. Germline V gene data show CDR1 as SGHVS and CDR2 as FQNEAQ. CDR3 in amino acids: CASSLVEETQYF. The DNA for the CDR3 is TGTGCCAGCAGCCTGGTAGAAGAGACCCAGTACTTC.

The rearrangement joins TRBV7-9 to TRBJ2-5; 9 bases match TRBD2. The CDR3 is 15 residues long. Germline trimming cut 4 bases from V and 6 bases from J; bases unmatched to any gene: 9. Germline V gene sequence: CDR1 SEHNR, CDR2 FQNEAQ (reference sequence). CDR3 in amino acids: CASSSLGGGVKTQYF. CDR3 coding DNA: TGTGCCAGCAGCTCCTTGGGCGGGGGGGTGAAGACCCAGTACTTC.